This entry describes one T cell receptor (beta chain). In its sample, this clonotype was seen many times. Its antigen target is currently unknown. Nothing much larger sits one base from this clone, and base qualities are not available. The library came from 5' RACE. TCRdb records Illumina HiSeq 2000 as the sequencer. A universal primer binding site was introduced by template switching, and a unique molecular identifier was present in the final cDNA, enabling accurate counting of TCR cDNA molecules. Specific primers in the conserved constant-segment region were used to synthesize first-strand cDNA for TCR alpha and beta chains. To control for contamination, each cDNA library was double barcoded with a SMART-Mk sample barcode plus Illumina barcodes. TruSeq adapter sequences along with Illumina sample barcodes were introduced in two successive PCR steps. TCR alpha and beta cDNA libraries were sequenced on the Illumina HiSeq platform with custom primers. The paper's data handling went like this. MiGEC processed the raw reads to extract unique molecular identifiers, while MiXCR was used to determine the CDR3 positions. Recombination models were inferred per individual with the repgenHMM and IGoR tools using an EM algorithm. The tcR package in R was used for shared clonotype analysis, with sharing normalized by the product of cloneset sizes. To study raw recombination free of thymic and clonal selection effects, out-of-frame nonproductive sequences were analyzed. Through fastp at Q25 and MiXCR, TCRdb rebuilt clones from the public reads, retaining in-frame beta chains. Each CDR3 protein gets just one entry, which takes the most common genes and DNA from the rows behind it. TCRdb, not the authors, supplied the V and J calls. For this sample there are approximately 700,000 distinct CDR3 sequences; over 5% appear just once. The top ten clonotypes cover 1.5% to 2% of the sample.

The CDR3 numbers 14 residues from cysteine through phenylalanine. The entry retains the CDR3 DNA only, 42 bases that are in frame from base 1. The germline V and J ends show losses of 0 bases and 6 bases respectively, and no gene match explains 2 bases of the junction. CDR1 and CDR2 are drawn from the germline V gene: ENHRY, SYGVKD. The sample originates from a study of identical twins (dated by TCRdb to about 2016). As for the study more broadly: To test whether fetal clonotypes persist, this study deep-sequenced TCR alpha and beta repertoires from monozygotic twins, from unrelated adults of various ages, and from cord blood. To rule out contamination, the twin experiments were replicated at different times with different library preparation protocols.

Every donor in the study was a healthy Caucasian. The researchers also sequenced three unrelated adults who were not twins: a male aged 18 to 29, a male aged 50 to 59, and a female aged 50 to 59. Miltenyi CD45RO+ enrichment and human naive T-cell isolation kits were used to isolate memory (CD45RO+) and naive T cells from PBMC. General conclusions and limits of the study: Fewer insertions were carried by abundant cord blood beta clonotypes; a weaker similar trend was observed in young adult naive repertoires, while no such trend was observed in memory repertoires. In monozygotic twins, recombination models systematically underestimated out-of-frame TCR alpha sharing, but the models matched the sharing seen between unrelated individuals. Invariant T cells such as MAIT and iNKT could partly confound zero-insertion analyses, although diverse VJ usage argued against such confounding for most clonotypes. Excess twin sharing in beta out-of-frame sequences was weaker because fewer shared sequences lowered the signal-to-noise ratio. Compared with coincidental sharing between unrelated individuals, an excess of low generation-probability sequences was observed among out-of-frame TCR alpha sequences shared between twins. Because the same donors could not be followed over many years, the conclusions depended on cross-sectional statistical analysis.

The receptor was isolated from a man aged 18 to 35 in good health. The chain uses TRBV10-3 and TRBJ2-3; TRBD2 lines up with 8 middle nucleotides. Sequencing was carried out using naive T cells sorted from blood. The cell subset or site label corresponds to: cells isolated with a human naive T-cell isolation kit. In nucleotides, the sequence is TGTGCCATCAGTGAGTCGCCTAGCGGGGATACGCAGTATTTT. This encodes CAISESPSGDTQYF.